The entry that follows covers one T cell receptor beta chain sequence. The antigen is undetermined. The donors were members of the roughly 120-subject validation cohort (separate from the approximately 670-subject first cohort). The data derive from a study of cytomegalovirus exposure and HLA in healthy donors. The table came from immunoSEQ multiplex PCR; TCRdb's copy has only in-frame clones and leaves some out. The table lists approximately 97,000 clones, over 85% of them singletons, with around 0.85% in the top ten. General study results and limits: Associated with cytomegalovirus, according to the listing, were 164 TCR beta chains. The TCR clusters that emerged in the first cohort tended, a later analysis found, to co-occur in the 120 or so validation repertoires. Testing in vitro showed a few CMV-associated chains specific for CMV antigens.

With 4 bases removed from V and 3 bases from J, the gap between germline ends came to 6 bases. The CDR3 spans 11 residues. Germline CDR1 is GTSNPN and CDR2 is SVGIG (reference sequence). This chain uses TRBV30 with TRBJ1-1; D gene ambiguous. This sequence was found in a woman aged 18-35 years in good health and CMV-seronegative. The sequenced sample was PBMCs. CDR3: CAWIEDTEAFF. The CDR3 DNA is TGTGCCTGGATAGAAGACACTGAAGCTTTCTTT.